Below, one T cell receptor (beta chain) is given with its context. Its matching antigen is unknown. These data are taken from a study of blood T cells in healthy people across ages. The study's findings and limits: Estimated diversity that came from one million T cells was considered an underestimate.

The junction had 8 bases not matched to a gene; V was cut back by 6 bases and J by 0 bases. The CDR3 is made up of 17 amino acids. CDR1 and CDR2 (germline): MGHDK, SYGVNS. A sample-barcoded 5' primer and a J-beta primer mix were used in a second PCR of roughly 6 to 11 cycles. Through a template-switch adaptor with 12 random nucleotides, each cDNA molecule received a tag. At least 2.5 million CDR3-containing paired-end reads were obtained per sample. TCRdb reanalysed the 5' RACE reads using MiXCR and keeps one entry per CDR3 protein. This table has some 900,000 distinct CDR3 sequences, around 46% appearing once.

The specimen was blood. V gene TRBV25-1 combines with J gene TRBJ2-5; 12 nucleotides match TRBD2. The clonotype was recovered from a man younger than 40 in good health. CDR3 DNA sequence: TGTGCCAGCAGCCGGACTAGCGGGGCGCTGTACCAAGAGACCCAGTACTTC. Its protein is CASSRTSGALYQETQYF.